The T cell receptor beta chain under discussion was sequenced for a study of monozygotic twins with cystic fibrosis. Study-wide results and limits: Age, concordance and disease severity did not associate with shared CDR3 numbers. In 13 of 16 pairs, V gene usage was closest to the co-twin's.

The V and J ends lost 6 bases and 4 bases respectively, with 11 bases between them. The CDR3 covers 13 residues. Germline V gene data show CDR1 as SNHLY and CDR2 as FYNNEI. Some clones are missing from TCRdb's copy, which holds only in-frame ones; the method was immunoSEQ multiplex PCR. The top ten clones hold around 0.18% of a sample with tens of thousands of clones, about 96% of them seen once. Remarks on this clone: Its cognate antigen is unknown.

The receptor comes from a girl aged 2 to 10 with cystic fibrosis. Sequenced material: blood. The V and J genes are TRBV2 and TRBJ2-3, with D perhaps TRBD2 (6 bases). The CDR3 loop is CASSLLAPDTQYF. In DNA, the CDR3 is TGTGCCAGCAGCCTCCTAGCGCCAGATACGCAGTATTTT.